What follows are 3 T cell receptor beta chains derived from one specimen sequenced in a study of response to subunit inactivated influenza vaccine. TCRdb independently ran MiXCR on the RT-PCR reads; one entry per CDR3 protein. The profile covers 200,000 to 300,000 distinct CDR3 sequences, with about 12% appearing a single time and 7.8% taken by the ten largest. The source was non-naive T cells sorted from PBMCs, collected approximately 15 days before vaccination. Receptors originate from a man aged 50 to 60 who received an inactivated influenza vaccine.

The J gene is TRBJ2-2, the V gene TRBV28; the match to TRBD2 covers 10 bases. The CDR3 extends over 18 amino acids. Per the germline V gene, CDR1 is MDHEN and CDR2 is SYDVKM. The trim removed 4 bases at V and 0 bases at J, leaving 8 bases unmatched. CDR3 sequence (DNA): TGTGCCAGCAGTTCCACTAGCGGGGAGATCGCGAACACCGGGGAGCTGTTTTTT. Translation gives CASSSTSGEIANTGELFF. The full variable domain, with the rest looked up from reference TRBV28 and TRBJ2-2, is DVKVTQSSRYLVKRTGEKVFLECVQDMDHENMFWYRQDPGLGLRLIYFSYDVKMKEKGDIPEGYSVSREKKERFSLILESASTNQTSMYLCASSSTSGEIANTGELFFGEGSRLTVL.

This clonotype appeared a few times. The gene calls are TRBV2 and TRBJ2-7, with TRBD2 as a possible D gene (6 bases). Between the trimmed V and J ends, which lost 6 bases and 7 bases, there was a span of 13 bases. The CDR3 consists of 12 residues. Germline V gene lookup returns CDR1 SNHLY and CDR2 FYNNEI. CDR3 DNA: TGTGCCAGCAGGGGGGACTCCTTAGAGCAGTACTTC. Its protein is CASRGDSLEQYF.

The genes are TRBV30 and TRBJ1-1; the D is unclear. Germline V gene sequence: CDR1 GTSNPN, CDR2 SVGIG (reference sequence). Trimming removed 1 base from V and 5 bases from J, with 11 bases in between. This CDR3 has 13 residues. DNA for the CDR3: TGTGCCTGGAGTGACCAAGTCGGGACTGAAGCTTTCTTT. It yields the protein CAWSDQVGTEAFF. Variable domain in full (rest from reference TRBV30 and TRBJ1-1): SQTIHQWPATLVQPVGSPLSLECTVEGTSNPNLYWYRQAAGRGLQLLFYSVGIGQISSEVPQNLSASRPQDRQFILSSKKLLLSDSGFYLCAWSDQVGTEAFFGQGTRLTVV.